This TCR beta chain was profiled in a study of blood T cell repertoires in COVID-19 (dated by TCRdb to the early 2020s). The study in broad terms: Samples covering the acute and convalescent phases of COVID-19 were provided by collaborators in the United States, Italy and Spain. The material from the prospective study consisted of cDNA or gDNA derived from T cells, B-cell-depleted T cells, or PBMCs. The dataset comprised deeply sampled blood TCRbeta repertoires from subjects exposed to, actively infected with, or recovered from COVID-19. A freely available public database, intended as a resource for researchers studying the immune response to SARS-CoV-2, is where the repertoires were released. The samples were drawn from two sources: the first 160 participants of the ongoing ImmuneRACE study, and 1,000 to 1,500 subjects contributed by 6 global collaborators. The sample metadata nearly always contained a de-identified subject ID, COVID-19 status, age in years and sex. HLA class I and class II types, where available, came from metadata supplied by the sample provider rather than from assay-based typing.

Study-level results and caveats: How much clinical and demographic metadata was included differed by source and by participant, and the metadata was provided uncurated.

Enrolling through a virtual design, the prospective study's participants ranged in age from roughly 18 to 90 years and lived across 24 United States geographic areas. In the prospective study, participants were assigned to cohorts based on the clinical history participants reported in a screening survey and a study questionnaire. A participant counted as exposed if, within 2 weeks of entering the study, that participant had been in contact with someone who had a PCR-confirmed or clinician-diagnosed COVID-19 case. Mobile phlebotomists in the prospective study collected whole blood, serum and a nasopharyngeal or oropharyngeal swab from every participant. Over an approximately two-month period, participants in the prospective study had the option of providing additional blood draws and questionnaires. Before DNA extraction, blood samples from the prospective study were shipped at room temperature or frozen.

Concerning this clone: Its antigen is currently not known. No base qualities exist here, and no much larger clone lies one base off it.

TCRbeta CDR3 regions were amplified from genomic DNA by means of the immunoSEQ Assay, a bias-controlled multiplex PCR. Per the original workflow: Within the assay, amplification of reference gene primers was used to estimate how many nucleated cells each sample contained. Sequence reads were collapsed and filtered to measure the absolute abundance of every unique TCRbeta CDR3 rearrangement. For each sample, productive Simpson clonality was calculated as the square root of Simpson's diversity index over productive rearrangements. The table comes from immuneACCESS by way of TCRdb, which keeps in-frame sequences with V and J called. Part of the clones is missing from these tables; in studies checked, under half for an unresolved V gene and the rest for unknown reasons. The DNA gave D and trimming, while V, J and clone size come from that table. The sample table records more than 350,000 clones; 70% to 90% of these occur just once. Jointly, the top ten make up 1.4% of the sample.

Sequenced sample: PBMCs or T cells enriched from blood (not recorded which). This sequence was found in a woman in her late teens or twenties who had been exposed to COVID-19.

The DNA sequence follows: TGTGCCAGCAGTTACGGGGGGTCCTATAATTCACCCCTCCACTTT. Its protein reads: CASSYGGSYNSPLHF. The chain employs TRBV6-5 and TRBJ1-6; the D gene is perhaps TRBD1, from 5 matching bases. From the cysteine through the phenylalanine, the CDR3 covers 15 amino acids. Only the CDR3 region is kept as DNA, spanning 45 bases read in frame from base 1. The germline V gene yields MNHEY for CDR1 and SVGAGI for CDR2. V is shortened by 2 bases, J by 1 base, and the region joining them spans 6 bases.